The 11 T cell receptor beta chains below were found in one sample sequenced in a study of CD8 T cells in Susac syndrome. RNA amounts of roughly 0.45 to 1 ug underwent reverse transcription with random hexamers. One entry per CDR3 protein, called by TCRdb with MiXCR from the immunoSEQ multiplex PCR reads. The sample contains under 95,000 distinct CDR3 sequences, roughly 94% of which appear only once. Sequencing was done on a sample of CD8+ T cells from PBMCs. These receptors originate from a human donor with Susac syndrome.

V and J are TRBV29-1 and TRBJ1-2, with D unclear. Germline CDR1 SQVTM, CDR2 ANQGSEA. This CDR3 is built from 12 residues. With 3 bases removed from V and 4 bases from J, the gap between germline ends came to 9 bases. CDR3 nucleotide sequence: TGCAGCGTTGATCTGTCTAGCTATGGCTACACCTTC. Its translation: CSVDLSSYGYTF.

V usage is TRBV12-3 or TRBV12-4 and J usage is TRBJ2-1, with a possible D match to TRBD2 (5 bases). CDR3 length: 14 residues. The germline V and J ends were trimmed by 5 bases and 4 bases, with 12 bases remaining between them. In DNA, the CDR3 is TGTGCCAGCAGTGCCGGTCGGGGTTACAATGAGCAGTTCTTC. Protein sequence: CASSAGRGYNEQFF.

The chain uses TRBV20-1 and TRBJ1-1; 7 bases align to TRBD1. Germline V CDR1 and CDR2: DFQATT, SNEGSKA (reference sequence). J gave up 4 bases and V 2 bases, and 7 bases lay outside the gene matches. This CDR3 is built from 14 residues. This CDR3 is CSARNTGVSTEAFF. The DNA of the CDR3 is TGCAGTGCTAGAAATACAGGGGTGAGCACTGAAGCTTTCTTT.

The J gene is TRBJ2-1, the V gene TRBV6-5; no clear D gene. V dropped 9 bases and J dropped 6 bases, with 21 bases sitting between them. The CDR3 contains 15 residues. Germline lookup yields CDR1 MNHEY and CDR2 SVGAGI. The CDR3 loop is CASSTPKAGRNEQFF. CDR3 in DNA: TGTGCCAGTTCAACCCCAAAAGCTGGGCGCAATGAGCAGTTCTTC.

The chain uses TRBV5-4 and TRBJ1-1; D is ambiguous. CDR1 is SGHNT and CDR2 is YYREEE in the germline V gene (reference sequence). This CDR3 is built from 12 residues. V lost 4 bases, J lost 9 bases, and 13 bases lay in between. The CDR3 DNA is TGTGCCAGCAGCCCCTTTGGGGAACAAGCTTTCTTT. Protein: CASSPFGEQAFF.

V gene TRBV29-1 combines with J gene TRBJ1-5; 7 positions agree with TRBD1. The V segment lost 3 bases and the J segment 4 bases; nucleotides outside the gene matches: 3. This CDR3 spans 13 amino acids. CDR1 is SQVTM and CDR2 is ANQGSEA in the germline V gene. Here the CDR3 reads CSVDTGDNQPQHF. In DNA form, the CDR3 reads TGCAGCGTTGACACAGGGGATAATCAGCCCCAGCATTTT.

V and J are TRBV29-1 and TRBJ2-7; D is uncertain. The CDR3 has 11 residues. The germline V and J ends were trimmed by 5 bases and 7 bases, with 12 bases remaining between them. Germline-derived CDR1 and CDR2 are SQVTM and ANQGSEA. DNA of the CDR3: TGCAGCGTTCGCCCCCCCCCGGAGCAGTACTTC. This gives the protein CSVRPPPEQYF.

The chain uses TRBV3-1 and TRBJ2-1; the match to TRBD2 covers 12 bases. Trimming at V came to 4 bases and at J to 7 bases, leaving 5 bases not matched to a gene. The germline V gene encodes CDR1 LGHDT and CDR2 YNNKEL (reference sequence). CDR3 length equals 15 residues. The CDR3 region has the DNA TGTGCCAGCAGCCCCGGGACTAGCGGGTTTAATGAGCAGTTCTTC. Protein product: CASSPGTSGFNEQFF.

This chain connects TRBV7-2 to TRBJ2-1, with D unclear. Trimming pared 7 bases from V and 10 bases from J, leaving 14 bases between. The CDR3 runs to 12 residues. Germline V lookup: CDR1 SGHTA, CDR2 FQGNSA. CDR3 amino acids: CASKGVAEEQFF. The CDR3 DNA sequence: TGTGCCAGCAAGGGCGTCGCGGAAGAGCAGTTCTTC.

The chain combines TRBV3-1 with TRBJ2-7; D is undetermined. Per the germline V gene, CDR1 is LGHDT and CDR2 is YNNKEL (reference sequence). The V gene lost 5 bases and the J gene lost 2 bases, with 7 bases spanning the gap. This CDR3 comprises 12 residues. The CDR3 nucleotides are TGTGCCAGCAGCTCCATCACCTACGAGCAGTACTTC. It specifies CASSSITYEQYF.

The rearrangement links TRBV5-1 to TRBJ1-1; no definite D call. The CDR3 sequence is 15 residues long. CDR1 SGHRS and CDR2 YFSETQ come from the germline V gene. V was pared by 2 bases and J by 3 bases, with 14 bases between. This chain's CDR3 is CASSLAQAGYTEAFF. In nucleotides, the CDR3 is TGCGCCAGCAGCTTAGCTCAGGCGGGGTACACTGAAGCTTTCTTT.